The 32 T cell receptor beta chains reported below all come from one sample, sequenced in a study of T-cell reconstitution after alpha-beta-depleted transplantation in children. A library of TCRbeta sequences, prepared with unique molecular identifiers, was generated. In TCRdb, the PCR reads were re-called with MiXCR into one record per CDR3 protein. This sample has about 74,000 distinct CDR3 sequences, with roughly 14% found just once. The material was PBMCs, mostly from graft donor cells, obtained 180 days after TCRalphabeta/CD19-depleted stem cell transplant. Every receptor here comes from a male patient between 2 and 9 years old who had a stem cell transplant for acute lymphoblastic leukemia, so the T cells may come from the graft donor.

This clonotype was observed a handful of times. V usage is TRBV4-3 and J usage is TRBJ2-2, with D maybe TRBD2 (6 bases). The V and J ends lost 8 bases and 2 bases respectively, with 12 bases between them. CDR1 is LGHNA, CDR2 YSLEER, per germline. This CDR3 is 14 amino acids long. For the CDR3, the DNA is TGCGCCAGCGGGACGGGAGAAAACACCGGGGAGCTGTTTTTT. It translates to CASGTGENTGELFF.

This clonotype was observed a handful of times. CDR3: CSSSLGAQGTEAFF. DNA of the CDR3: TGCAGCTCCAGCTTAGGGGCGCAGGGAACTGAAGCTTTCTTT. V and J are TRBV29-1 and TRBJ1-1; TRBD1 is a possible D gene (5 bases). In germline, CDR1 is SQVTM, CDR2 ANQGSEA. The CDR3 consists of 14 residues. V was cut by 8 bases and J by 5 bases, with 21 bases left in between. Full variable domain (missing parts from reference TRBV29-1 and TRBJ1-1): SAVISQKPSRDICQRGTSLTIQCQVDSQVTMMFWYRQQPGQSLTLIATANQGSEATYESGFVIDKFPISRPNLTFSTLTVSNMSPEDSSIYLCSSSLGAQGTEAFFGQGTRLTVV.

This clonotype showed up just a few times. The chain is built from TRBV9 and TRBJ2-7; D unclear. CDR3 size: 12 residues. With 1 base removed from V and 8 bases from J, the gap between germline ends came to 10 bases. Germline CDR1 SGDLS, CDR2 YYNGEE. CDR3 loop: CASSVNMGKQYF. The CDR3 nucleotides are TGTGCCAGCAGCGTAAATATGGGCAAGCAGTACTTC.

This clonotype was recorded at least ten times. The chain links TRBV9 to TRBJ2-5; 9 bases are shared with TRBD2. Germline CDR1 reads SGDLS; CDR2 reads YYNGEE. CDR3 size: 14 residues. The V and J ends lost 0 bases and 7 bases, in that order; junction bases with no gene match: 4. In DNA, the CDR3 is TGTGCCAGCAGCGTAGAAGCGGGGGGACGGACCCAGTACTTC. Translating gives CASSVEAGGRTQYF.

This clonotype was recorded at least ten times. The CDR3 sequence is CASSQDSLQGDTQYF. Written as DNA, the CDR3 is TGCGCCAGCAGCCAAGATAGCCTACAGGGAGATACGCAGTATTTT. The rearrangement links TRBV4-1 to TRBJ2-3; a weak D match, TRBD1 (6 bases). The germline V and J ends were trimmed by 0 bases and 5 bases, with 12 bases remaining between them. Germline CDR1 and CDR2: MGHRA and YSYEKL. CDR3 size: 15 residues.

This chain links TRBV20-1 with TRBJ2-7, with 16 bases lining up with TRBD2. In germline, CDR1 is DFQATT, CDR2 SNEGSKA (reference sequence). The CDR3 has 16 residues. J was trimmed by 2 bases and V by 3 bases; bases with no gene match: 4. The CDR3 nucleotides are TGCAGTGCTAGTGGGACTAGCGGGAGGGGAACCTACGAGCAGTACTTC. This translates into CSASGTSGRGTYEQYF.

Remarks on this clonotype: This may stem from a read error, because a much larger clone lies one nucleotide away. The rearrangement uses TRBV5-1 and TRBJ2-1; a possible D gene is TRBD1 (5 bases). CDR3 length: 16 residues. V was clipped by 2 bases and J by 0 bases, with 12 bases between them. In germline, CDR1 is SGHRS, CDR2 YFSETQ. Written as DNA, the CDR3 is TGCGCCAGCAGCTTTGACAGTTTCCGCTCCTACAATGAGCAGTTCTTC. The encoded protein is CASSFDSFRSYNEQFF.

V and J are TRBV7-3 and TRBJ1-2, with D possibly matching TRBD1 (5 bases). Germline CDR1 and CDR2: SGHTA and FQGTGA. V lost 5 bases and J 3 bases, leaving 16 bases between the germline ends. The CDR3 is 15 amino acids. The CDR3 spells CASSQSRAEDYGYTF. CDR3 coding DNA: TGTGCCAGCAGCCAGTCCAGGGCGGAGGACTATGGCTACACCTTC.

The chain carries TRBV30 and TRBJ2-7, with D uncertain. There are 12 residues in the CDR3. Germline-derived CDR1 and CDR2 are GTSNPN and SVGIG (reference sequence). Trimming removed 0 bases at V and 4 bases at J, with 7 bases between. As DNA, the CDR3 is TGTGCCTGGAGTGTCACTCCTTACGAGCAGTACTTC. Encoded protein: CAWSVTPYEQYF.

This clonotype appeared many times. The V call is TRBV20-1, the J call TRBJ2-2, with D possibly TRBD2 on 6 matching bases. Between the trimmed V and J ends, which lost 6 bases and 5 bases, there was a span of 16 bases. From germline, CDR1 is DFQATT and CDR2 SNEGSKA (reference sequence). The CDR3 has 14 amino acids. The CDR3 DNA reads as TGCAGTGCGCCGGGACTCCCTCGAACCGGGGAGCTGTTTTTT. Translated, it gives CSAPGLPRTGELFF.

The rearrangement links TRBV5-6 to TRBJ1-1, with D possibly TRBD1 on 6 matching bases. V was clipped by 2 bases and J by 0 bases, with 11 bases between them. Germline V gives CDR1 SGHDT, CDR2 YYEEEE. The CDR3 consists of 15 residues. Here the CDR3 reads CASSFPTGMNTEAFF. The CDR3 region has the DNA TGTGCCAGCAGCTTTCCAACAGGGATGAACACTGAAGCTTTCTTT. Filled out from reference TRBV5-6 and TRBJ1-1, the complete variable domain reads DAGVTQSPTHLIKTRGQQVTLRCSPKSGHDTVSWYQQALGQGPQFIFQYYEEEERQRGNFPDRFSGHQFPNYSSELNVNALLLGDSALYLCASSFPTGMNTEAFFGQGTRLTVV.

This clonotype was seen ten or more times. The V and J genes are TRBV6-2 or TRBV6-3 and TRBJ2-5; no clear D. Germline CDR1 MNHEY, CDR2 SVGEGT. Trimming took 2 bases from V and 5 from J, leaving 0 bases between them. The CDR3 runs 10 residues. CDR3 amino acids: CASSYETQYF. Written as DNA, the CDR3 is TGTGCCAGCAGTTACGAGACCCAGTACTTC.

This clonotype was counted at least ten times. The chain couples TRBV7-8 to TRBJ2-7; D possibly corresponds to TRBD2 (7 bases). V lost 5 bases, J lost 1 base, and 18 bases lay in between. This CDR3 contains 16 residues. Germline CDR1 SGHVS, CDR2 FQNEAQ. The CDR3 DNA follows: TGTGCCAGCAGCGGGGGGCTGGCGGGAGATTCCTACGAGCAGTACTTC. It specifies CASSGGLAGDSYEQYF. The variable domain in full, with the rest retrieved from reference TRBV7-8 and TRBJ2-7, is GAGVSQSPRYKVAKRGQDVALRCDPISGHVSLFWYQQALGQGPEFLTYFQNEAQLDKSGLPSDRFFAERPEGSVSTLKIQRTQQEDSAVYLCASSGGLAGDSYEQYFGPGTRLTVT.

This clonotype was detected a few times. V and J are TRBV29-1 and TRBJ2-7; tentatively, D is TRBD1 (7 bases). The germline gives CDR1 SQVTM, CDR2 ANQGSEA. Deletions cut 7 bases from V and 7 bases from J, with 20 bases between. This CDR3 spans 13 amino acids. The CDR3 DNA is TGCAGCGCTACGCCCACAGGGGCGGGGGAGCAGTACTTC. It translates to CSATPTGAGEQYF.

This clonotype was seen ten or more times. The chain employs TRBV24-1 and TRBJ2-1; TRBD2 agrees at 7 bases. The CDR3 contains 15 residues. Trimming removed 1 base from V and 8 bases from J; junction bases left unmatched: 7. Germline assignment: CDR1 KGHDR and CDR2 SFDVKD. The DNA for the CDR3 is TGTGCCACCAGTGATTTCCGACTAGCCCAATATGAGCAGTTCTTC. Protein sequence: CATSDFRLAQYEQFF.

The genes are TRBV9 and TRBJ2-5; 8 nucleotides match TRBD2. Trimming at V came to 1 base and at J to 3 bases, leaving 2 bases not matched to a gene. The CDR3 spans 14 residues. Germline V gene data show CDR1 as SGDLS and CDR2 as YYNGEE. In nucleotides, the CDR3 is TGTGCCAGCAGCGTAAGGACTAGCAAAGAGACCCAGTACTTC. Encoded protein: CASSVRTSKETQYF.

This clonotype was observed a handful of times. The chain employs TRBV28 and TRBJ2-5; a weak D match, TRBD1 (6 bases). The V end was cut by 3 bases, the J end by 3 bases, with 17 bases between. This CDR3 contains 16 residues. Germline V gene lookup returns CDR1 MDHEN and CDR2 SYDVKM. CDR3 sequence (DNA): TGTGCCAGCAGTTTGGGGGCACAATGGGGTAAAGAGACCCAGTACTTC. Its translation: CASSLGAQWGKETQYF.

A few counts support this clonotype. CDR3 sequence reads: CASSYGTGGMSYEQYF. CDR3 bases: TGTGCCAGCAGCTACGGGACAGGGGGCATGAGCTACGAGCAGTACTTC. This chain joins TRBV7-9 and TRBJ2-7; 12 bases are a match to TRBD1. The CDR3 spans 16 residues. From germline, CDR1 is SEHNR and CDR2 FQNEAQ (reference sequence). V shed 4 bases and J 3 bases; nucleotides not matched to a gene: 7.

This clonotype was seen only once. The chain has TRBV7-2 and TRBJ1-2; D not certain. CDR1 SGHTA and CDR2 FQGNSA come from the germline V gene. The CDR3 has 14 residues. The germline V and J ends were trimmed by 4 bases and 3 bases, with 12 bases remaining between them. CDR3 protein: CASSSPVAYYGYTF. The CDR3 DNA reads TGTGCCAGCAGCTCCCCCGTCGCTTACTATGGCTACACCTTC.

This clonotype showed up just a few times. The CDR3 sequence: CASSSTGKGEQYF. In nucleotides, the CDR3 is TGTGCCAGCAGCTCAACAGGGAAGGGCGAGCAGTACTTC. The J gene is TRBJ2-7, the V gene TRBV7-2, with D possibly matching TRBD1 (6 bases). Germline assignment: CDR1 SGHTA and CDR2 FQGNSA. Trimming cost V 4 bases and J 6 bases, with 13 bases left between them. This CDR3 is 13 amino acids long.

This clonotype was detected a few times. The chain is built from TRBV6-5 and TRBJ2-5; the D is unclear. Trimming left V 2 bases short and J 6 bases short, with 10 bases between. CDR1 is MNHEY, CDR2 SVGAGI, per germline. The CDR3 covers 13 residues. CDR3 region: CASSYGVGKTQYF. DNA for the CDR3: TGTGCCAGCAGTTACGGCGTTGGGAAGACCCAGTACTTC.

This clonotype has a handful of counts. The gene calls are TRBV7-2 and TRBJ2-5; no firm D call. The CDR3 consists of 14 residues. V gave up 5 bases and J gave up 0 bases, with 10 bases separating them. Looked up from germline, CDR1 is SGHTA and CDR2 is FQGNSA. The CDR3 sequence is CASSLSPYQETQYF. The CDR3 coding sequence is TGTGCCAGCAGCCTCAGCCCCTACCAAGAGACCCAGTACTTC.

This clonotype was observed a handful of times. The chain links TRBV6-1 to TRBJ2-7; D might be TRBD1 or TRBD2, each matching 6 bases. CDR1 is MNHNS, CDR2 SASEGT, per germline. The V gene lost 6 bases and the J gene lost 1 base, with 13 bases spanning the gap. The CDR3 totals 14 residues. The CDR3 DNA sequence: TGTGCCAGCAGGCGGGGACACCTTTCCTACGAGCAGTACTTC. Translated, it gives CASRRGHLSYEQYF.

Here the CDR3 reads CASSLGQGANEQYF. In nucleotides, the CDR3 is TGTGCCAGCAGCTTAGGACAGGGGGCCAACGAGCAGTACTTC. The rearrangement joins TRBV7-6 to TRBJ2-7, with 10 bases identical to TRBD1. This CDR3 region has 14 residues. The J segment lost 5 bases and the V segment lost 1 base, leaving 2 bases of the junction unmatched. The germline gives CDR1 SGHVS, CDR2 FNYEAQ. The full variable domain, in which reference TRBV7-6 and TRBJ2-7 provide the parts outside the CDR3, is GAGVSQSPRYKVTKRGQDVALRCDPISGHVSLYWYRQALGQGPEFLTYFNYEAQQDKSGLPNDRFSAERPEGSISTLTIQRTEQRDSAMYRCASSLGQGANEQYFGPGTRLTVT.

This clonotype has a count of ten or more. This rearrangement joins TRBV9 to TRBJ2-5, with 9 bases lining up with TRBD1. The germline CDR1 and CDR2 sequences are SGDLS and YYNGEE. The junction had 11 bases not matched to a gene; V was cut back by 3 bases and J by 5 bases. CDR3 size: 16 residues. The CDR3 nucleotides are TGTGCCAGCAGCGCTCACAGGGGGCGCGTGTTGGAGACCCAGTACTTC. Translated, it gives CASSAHRGRVLETQYF.

The chain employs TRBV18 and TRBJ2-7; the D is unclear. CDR3 length equals 11 residues. Germline V lookup: CDR1 KGHSH, CDR2 LQKENI. V shed 2 bases and J shed 5 bases, with 4 bases lying between them. In DNA, the CDR3 is TGTGCCAGCTCACCAAAGCACGAGCAGTACTTC. Amino acid sequence: CASSPKHEQYF.

This chain joins TRBV20-1 and TRBJ2-4, with TRBD1 as a possible D gene (6 bases). Trimming took 8 bases from V and 3 from J, leaving 8 bases between them. Germline V lookup: CDR1 DFQATT, CDR2 SNEGSKA (reference sequence). This CDR3 contains 11 residues. The DNA for the CDR3 is TGCAGTTCGGACAGCAAAAACATTCAGTACTTC. It translates to CSSDSKNIQYF.

V usage is TRBV4-2 and J usage is TRBJ2-3, with TRBD2 as a possible D gene (6 bases). Germline V gene data show CDR1 as LGHNA and CDR2 as YNFKEQ. V shed 4 bases and J shed 2 bases, with 13 bases lying between them. The CDR3 is made up of 15 amino acids. The CDR3: CASSPPGLTTDTQYF. Here the CDR3 DNA reads TGTGCCAGCAGCCCCCCGGGACTTACCACAGATACGCAGTATTTT.

This clonotype was recorded many times. The genes are TRBV12-3 or TRBV12-4 and TRBJ2-3; TRBD1 aligns across 8 bases. V was pared by 4 bases and J by 6 bases, with 6 bases of the junction left unmatched. The CDR3 runs 14 residues. The CDR3: CASSWTGQGDTQYF. CDR3 DNA sequence: TGTGCCAGCAGTTGGACAGGGCAAGGCGATACGCAGTATTTT.

In this sample, this clonotype turned up a few times. CDR3 sequence: CASSTRWSSGGTDTQYF. As DNA, the CDR3 is TGTGCCAGCAGTACCCGATGGAGTAGCGGGGGAACAGATACGCAGTATTTT. The chain carries TRBV28 and TRBJ2-3; 9 bases map to TRBD2. Germline lookup yields CDR1 MDHEN and CDR2 SYDVKM. Trimming removed 5 bases from V and 3 bases from J; junction bases left unmatched: 12. The CDR3 spans 17 residues.

V usage is TRBV18 and J usage is TRBJ2-7; TRBD1 agrees at 7 bases. The V and J ends lost 4 bases and 4 bases, in that order; junction bases with no gene match: 16. Germline-derived CDR1 and CDR2 are KGHSH and LQKENI. The CDR3 loop spans 17 amino acids. The CDR3 nucleotides read TGTGCCAGCTCACTAAAGGGACCCGGGACAGAGTTATACGAGCAGTACTTC. Its translation is CASSLKGPGTELYEQYF.

This clonotype was counted only a few times. The chain carries TRBV20-1 and TRBJ2-2, with D possibly being TRBD1 (5 bases). There are 16 residues in the CDR3. V lost 0 bases, J lost 1 base, and 12 bases lay in between. Germline CDR1 and CDR2: DFQATT and SNEGSKA (reference sequence). The CDR3 DNA follows: TGCAGTGCTAGAGATCAAAAGGGGTGGAACACCGGGGAGCTGTTTTTT. Residues: CSARDQKGWNTGELFF.